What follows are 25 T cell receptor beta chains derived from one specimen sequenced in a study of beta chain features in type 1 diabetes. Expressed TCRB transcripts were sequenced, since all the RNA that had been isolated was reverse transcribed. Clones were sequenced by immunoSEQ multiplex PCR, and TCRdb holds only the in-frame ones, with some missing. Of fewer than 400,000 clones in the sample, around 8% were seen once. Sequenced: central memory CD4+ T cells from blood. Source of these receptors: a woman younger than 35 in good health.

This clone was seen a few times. The CDR3: CASAHPGTSGQQYF. CDR3 DNA: TGTGCCAGCGCTCATCCCGGGACTAGCGGGCAGCAGTACTTC. The gene calls are TRBV28 and TRBJ2-7, with TRBD2 identical over 12 bases. The junction had 10 bases not matched to a gene; V was cut back by 8 bases and J by 8 bases. Looked up from germline, CDR1 is MDHEN and CDR2 is SYDVKM. This CDR3 has 14 residues. Supplemented by reference TRBV28 and TRBJ2-7, the full variable domain reads DVKVTQSSRYLVKRTGEKVFLECVQDMDHENMFWYRQDPGLGLRLIYFSYDVKMKEKGDIPEGYSVSREKKERFSLILESASTNQTSMYLCASAHPGTSGQQYFGPGTRLTVT.

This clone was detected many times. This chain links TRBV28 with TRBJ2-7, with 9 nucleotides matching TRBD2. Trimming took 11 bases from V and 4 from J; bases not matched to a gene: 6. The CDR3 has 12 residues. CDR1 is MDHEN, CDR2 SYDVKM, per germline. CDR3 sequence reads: CAASGNVYEQYF. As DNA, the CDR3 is TGTGCCGCTAGCGGGAATGTGTACGAGCAGTACTTC.

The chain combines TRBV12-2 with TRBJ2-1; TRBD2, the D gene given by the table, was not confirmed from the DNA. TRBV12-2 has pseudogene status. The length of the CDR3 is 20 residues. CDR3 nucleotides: TGTGCAAGTCGTACCCTAACTGCGCTAGCGGGAGGGTTTTGGGACAATGAGCAGTTCTTC. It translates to CASRTLTALAGGFWDNEQFF.

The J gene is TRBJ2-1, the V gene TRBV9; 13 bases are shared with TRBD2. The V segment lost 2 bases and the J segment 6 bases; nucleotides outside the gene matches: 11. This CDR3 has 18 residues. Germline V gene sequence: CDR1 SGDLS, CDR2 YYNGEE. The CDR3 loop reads CASSVGLAGVGALNEQFF. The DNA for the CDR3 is TGTGCCAGCAGCGTTGGACTAGCGGGAGTGGGAGCCCTCAATGAGCAGTTCTTC.

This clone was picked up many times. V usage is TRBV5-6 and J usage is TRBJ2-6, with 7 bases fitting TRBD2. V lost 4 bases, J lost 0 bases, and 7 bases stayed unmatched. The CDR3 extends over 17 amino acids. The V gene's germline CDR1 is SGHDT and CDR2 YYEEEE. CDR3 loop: CASSVLAVPSGANVLTF. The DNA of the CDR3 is TGTGCCAGCAGCGTGCTAGCGGTCCCCTCTGGGGCCAACGTCCTGACTTTC.

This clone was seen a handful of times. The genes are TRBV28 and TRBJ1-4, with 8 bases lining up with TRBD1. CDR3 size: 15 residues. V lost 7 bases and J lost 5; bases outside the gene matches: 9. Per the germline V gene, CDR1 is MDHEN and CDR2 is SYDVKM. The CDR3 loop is CASKGWTGTNEKLFF. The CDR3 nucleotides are TGTGCCAGCAAGGGATGGACAGGGACCAATGAAAAACTGTTTTTT.

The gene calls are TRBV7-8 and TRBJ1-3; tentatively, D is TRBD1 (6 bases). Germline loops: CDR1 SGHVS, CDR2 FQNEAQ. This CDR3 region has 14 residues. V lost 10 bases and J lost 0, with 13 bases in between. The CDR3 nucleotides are TGTGCCACGGGGGCGTCAAGCTCTGGAAACACCATATATTTT. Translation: CATGASSSGNTIYF.

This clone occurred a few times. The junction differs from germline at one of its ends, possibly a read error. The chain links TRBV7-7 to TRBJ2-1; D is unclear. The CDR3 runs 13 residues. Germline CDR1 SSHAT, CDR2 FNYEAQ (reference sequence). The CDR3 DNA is TGTGCTAGCAGCTTAGAGAGGTCTACTGAGCAGTTCTTC. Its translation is CASSLERSTEQFF.

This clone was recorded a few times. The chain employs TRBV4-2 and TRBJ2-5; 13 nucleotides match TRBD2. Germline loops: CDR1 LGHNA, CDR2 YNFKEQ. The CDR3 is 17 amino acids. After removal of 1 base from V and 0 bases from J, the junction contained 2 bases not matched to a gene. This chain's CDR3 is CASSQVGTSGDQETQYF. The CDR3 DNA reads TGTGCCAGCAGCCAAGTTGGGACTAGCGGGGACCAAGAGACCCAGTACTTC.

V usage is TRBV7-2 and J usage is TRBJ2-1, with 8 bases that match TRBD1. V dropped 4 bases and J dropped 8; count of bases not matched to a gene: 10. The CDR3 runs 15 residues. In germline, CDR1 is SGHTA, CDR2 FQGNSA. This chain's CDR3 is CASSSGQGVFHEQFF. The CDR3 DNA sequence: TGTGCCAGCAGCTCAGGACAGGGTGTGTTCCATGAGCAGTTCTTC.

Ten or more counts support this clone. CDR3 coding DNA: TGCAGTGCTCAGCGGGCCCATGAGCAGTTCTTC. Translated, it gives CSAQRAHEQFF. The V gene is TRBV20-1, the J gene TRBJ2-1; maybe TRBD2 (6 bases). Trimming cost V 5 bases and J 8 bases, with 10 bases left between them. Germline V gene sequence: CDR1 DFQATT, CDR2 SNEGSKA (reference sequence). This CDR3 has 11 amino acids.

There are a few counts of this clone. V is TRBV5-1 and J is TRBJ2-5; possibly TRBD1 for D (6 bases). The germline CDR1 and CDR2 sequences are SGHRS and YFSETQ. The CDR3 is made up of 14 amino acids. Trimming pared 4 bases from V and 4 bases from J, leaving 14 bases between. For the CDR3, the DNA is TGCGCCAGCAGCCCCCTTGAGACAGGAGAGACCCAGTACTTC. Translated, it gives CASSPLETGETQYF.

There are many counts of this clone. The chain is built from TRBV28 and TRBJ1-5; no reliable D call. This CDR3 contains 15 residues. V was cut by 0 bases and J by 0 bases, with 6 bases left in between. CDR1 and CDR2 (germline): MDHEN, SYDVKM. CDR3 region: CASSLWGNSNQPQHF. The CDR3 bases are TGTGCCAGCAGTTTATGGGGAAATAGCAATCAGCCCCAGCATTTT.

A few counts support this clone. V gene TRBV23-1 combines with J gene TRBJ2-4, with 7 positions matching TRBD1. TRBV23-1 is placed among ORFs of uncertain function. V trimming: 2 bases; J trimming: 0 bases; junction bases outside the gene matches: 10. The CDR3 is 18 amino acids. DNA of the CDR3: TGCGCCAGCAGTCAAACATGGGACAGCGATATAGCCAAAAACATTCAGTACTTC. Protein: CASSQTWDSDIAKNIQYF.

The CDR3 DNA reads as TGTGCCAGCAGTTTAGTGTGGTCCTACGAGCAGTACTTC. Protein: CASSLVWSYEQYF. This rearrangement joins TRBV28 to TRBJ2-7; D remains ambiguous. The CDR3 runs 13 residues. V was trimmed by 2 bases and J by 1 base, leaving 6 bases between them. CDR1 MDHEN and CDR2 SYDVKM come from the germline V gene.

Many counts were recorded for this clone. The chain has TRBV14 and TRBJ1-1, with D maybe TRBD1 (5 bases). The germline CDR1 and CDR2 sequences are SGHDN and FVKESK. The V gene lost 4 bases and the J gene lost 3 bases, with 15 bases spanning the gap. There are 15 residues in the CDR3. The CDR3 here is CASSRARGRDTEAFF. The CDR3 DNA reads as TGTGCCAGCAGCCGAGCGAGGGGACGGGACACTGAAGCTTTCTTT.

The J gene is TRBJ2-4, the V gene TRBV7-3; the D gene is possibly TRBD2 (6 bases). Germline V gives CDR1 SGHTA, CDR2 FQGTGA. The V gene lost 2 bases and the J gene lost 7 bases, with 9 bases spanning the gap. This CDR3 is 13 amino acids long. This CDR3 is CASSLGRGNIQYF. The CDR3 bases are TGTGCCAGCAGCTTAGGACGGGGGAACATTCAGTACTTC.

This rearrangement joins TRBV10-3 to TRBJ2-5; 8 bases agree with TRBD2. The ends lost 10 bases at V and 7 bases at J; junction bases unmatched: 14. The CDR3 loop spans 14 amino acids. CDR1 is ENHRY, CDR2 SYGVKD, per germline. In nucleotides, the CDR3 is TGTGCCACCTTACGGGACATTCGGGGGGGGACCCAGTACTTC. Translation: CATLRDIRGGTQYF.

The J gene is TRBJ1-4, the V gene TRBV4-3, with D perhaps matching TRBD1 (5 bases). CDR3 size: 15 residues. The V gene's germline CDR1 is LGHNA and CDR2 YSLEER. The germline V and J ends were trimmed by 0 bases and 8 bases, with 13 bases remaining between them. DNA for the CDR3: TGCGCCAGCAGCCAAGATGCGGGGCGGGGGGAAAAACTGTTTTTT. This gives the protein CASSQDAGRGEKLFF.

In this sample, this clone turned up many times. This chain's CDR3 is CASSYSTRQEMGKLFF. CDR3 in DNA: TGTGCCAGCAGTTACTCGACAAGGCAGGAGATGGGAAAACTGTTTTTT. The genes are TRBV6-5 and TRBJ1-4; no firm D call. Germline V gives CDR1 MNHEY, CDR2 SVGAGI. This CDR3 has 16 residues. The ends were cut back, 0 bases at V and 10 bases at J, with 18 bases in the middle.

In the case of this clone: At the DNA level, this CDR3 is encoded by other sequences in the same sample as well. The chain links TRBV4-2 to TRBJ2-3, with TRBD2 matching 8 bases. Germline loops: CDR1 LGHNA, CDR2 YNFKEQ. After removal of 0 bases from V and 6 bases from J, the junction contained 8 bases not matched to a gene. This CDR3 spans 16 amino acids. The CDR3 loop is CASSQDLAGGRDTQYF. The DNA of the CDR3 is TGTGCCAGCAGCCAAGATCTTGCGGGAGGACGTGATACGCAGTATTTT.

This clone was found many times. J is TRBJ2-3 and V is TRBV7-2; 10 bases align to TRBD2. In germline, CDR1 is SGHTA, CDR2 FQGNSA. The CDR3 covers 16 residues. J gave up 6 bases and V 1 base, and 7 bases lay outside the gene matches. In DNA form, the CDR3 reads TGTGCCAGCAGCTTAGTGCTAGCGGGAGCGGGGGATACGCAGTATTTT. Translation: CASSLVLAGAGDTQYF.

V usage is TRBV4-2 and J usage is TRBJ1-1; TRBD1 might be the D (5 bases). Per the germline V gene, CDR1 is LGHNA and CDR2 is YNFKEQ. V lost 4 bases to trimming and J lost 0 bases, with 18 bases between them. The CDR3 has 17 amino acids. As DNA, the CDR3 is TGTGCCAGCAGCCTCCGATTAGAAGGGGAAATGAACACTGAAGCTTTCTTT. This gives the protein CASSLRLEGEMNTEAFF.

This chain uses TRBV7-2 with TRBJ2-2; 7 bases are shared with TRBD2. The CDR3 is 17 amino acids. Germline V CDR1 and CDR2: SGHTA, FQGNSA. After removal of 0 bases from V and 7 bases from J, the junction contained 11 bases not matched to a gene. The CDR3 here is CASSLALSFWEGGELFF. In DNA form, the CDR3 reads TGTGCCAGCAGCTTAGCGCTAAGTTTCTGGGAGGGCGGGGAGCTGTTTTTT.

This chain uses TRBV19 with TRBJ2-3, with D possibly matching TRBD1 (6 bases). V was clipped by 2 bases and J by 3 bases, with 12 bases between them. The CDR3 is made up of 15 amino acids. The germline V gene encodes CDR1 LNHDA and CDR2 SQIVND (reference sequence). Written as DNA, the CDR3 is TGTGCCAGTAGTATAAGCACAGGGCGTACAGATACGCAGTATTTT. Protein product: CASSISTGRTDTQYF.